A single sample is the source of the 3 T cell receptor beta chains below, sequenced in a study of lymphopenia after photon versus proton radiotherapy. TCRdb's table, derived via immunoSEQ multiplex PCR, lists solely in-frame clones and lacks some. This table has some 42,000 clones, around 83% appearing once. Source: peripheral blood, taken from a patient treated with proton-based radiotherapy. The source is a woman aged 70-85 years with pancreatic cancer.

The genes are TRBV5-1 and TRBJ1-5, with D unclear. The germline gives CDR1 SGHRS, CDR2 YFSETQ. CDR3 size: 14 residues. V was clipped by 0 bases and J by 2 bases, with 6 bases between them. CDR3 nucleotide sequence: TGCGCCAGCAGCTTGGACGGGGGCAATCAGCCCCAGCATTTT. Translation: CASSLDGGNQPQHF.

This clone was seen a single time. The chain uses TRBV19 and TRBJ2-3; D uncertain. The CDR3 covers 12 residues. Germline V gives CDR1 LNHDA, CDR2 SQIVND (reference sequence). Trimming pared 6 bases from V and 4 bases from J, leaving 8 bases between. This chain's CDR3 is CASRTRADTQYF. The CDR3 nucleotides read TGTGCCAGTAGGACCCGGGCAGATACGCAGTATTTT.

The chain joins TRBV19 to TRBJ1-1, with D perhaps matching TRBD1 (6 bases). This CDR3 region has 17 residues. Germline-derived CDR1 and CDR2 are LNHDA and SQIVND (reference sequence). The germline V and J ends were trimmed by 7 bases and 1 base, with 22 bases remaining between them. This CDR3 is CASKTLGGQVGNTEAFF. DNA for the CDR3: TGTGCCAGTAAGACGCTGGGGGGGCAGGTGGGGAACACTGAAGCTTTCTTT.